The rows below give T cell receptor beta chains drawn from one sample of a study of breast tumors, draining lymph nodes, adjacent tissues. TCRdb reprocessed the multiplex PCR reads with MiXCR, giving one entry per CDR3 protein. The data hold about 220,000 distinct CDR3 sequences, with around 34% observed a single time. Input material: axillary lymph node tissue. The receptors were gathered from a female donor with breast cancer. Some clones in this sample may be carry-over from other donors' samples. Both conserved end residues are part of each CDR3. A D gene is named only where the DNA matches it firmly. Part of the rows lack a size; the others show once, few, many or a class for expanded clones.

abundance: many
d_gene: .
v_gene: TRBV11-2
j_gene: TRBJ2-7
CDR3nt: TGTGCCAGCAGCTTGGGTCTTGAGCCAACCTACGAGCAGTACTTC
CDR3aa: CASSLGLEPTYEQYF

abundance: many
d_gene: .
v_gene: TRBV5-1
j_gene: TRBJ2-5
CDR3nt: TGCGCCAGCAGCCGGCCCGGGCAAGAGACCCAGTACTTC
CDR3aa: CASSRPGQETQYF

abundance: few
d_gene: TRBD2
v_gene: TRBV3-1
j_gene: TRBJ2-2
CDR3nt: TGTGCCAGCAGCCGACATAGCGGGATTGGCGGGGAGCTGTTTTTT
CDR3aa: CASSRHSGIGGELFF

abundance: many
d_gene: TRBD2
v_gene: TRBV20-1
j_gene: TRBJ2-5
CDR3nt: TGCAGTGCCAGGGCCTTAGCGGGGAGGGCGACCCAGTACTTC
CDR3aa: CSARALAGRATQYF

abundance: .
d_gene: TRBD1
v_gene: TRBV20-1
j_gene: TRBJ2-3
CDR3nt: TGCAGTGCTATGGACAGGGGAGCGGACACAGATACGCAGTATTTT
CDR3aa: CSAMDRGADTDTQYF

abundance: many
d_gene: .
v_gene: TRBV18
j_gene: TRBJ2-3
CDR3nt: TGTGCCAGCTCAGGCACAGGGTTGCGCACAGATACGCAGTATTTT
CDR3aa: CASSGTGLRTDTQYF

abundance: many
d_gene: .
v_gene: TRBV28
j_gene: TRBJ2-2
CDR3nt: TGTGCCAGCGCAGGGTTCCCGAACACCGGGGAGCTGTTTTTT
CDR3aa: CASAGFPNTGELFF

abundance: few
d_gene: .
v_gene: TRBV9
j_gene: TRBJ2-4
CDR3nt: TGTGCCAGCAGCGCCCCCGGACCCCAAAACATTCAGTACTTC
CDR3aa: CASSAPGPQNIQYF

abundance: many
d_gene: .
v_gene: TRBV6-5
j_gene: TRBJ2-7
CDR3nt: TGTGCCAGCCAATCCGGTGGAGATGACGAGCAGTACTTC
CDR3aa: CASQSGGDDEQYF

abundance: many
d_gene: TRBD1
v_gene: TRBV6-1
j_gene: TRBJ1-5
CDR3nt: TGTGCCAGCAGTGAATCTAGGGGGCGTCAGCCCCAGCATTTT
CDR3aa: CASSESRGRQPQHF

abundance: few
d_gene: TRBD1
v_gene: TRBV28
j_gene: TRBJ2-7
CDR3nt: TGTGCCAGCAGTCTACCCGGGACAGGGGAACACGAGCAGTACTTC
CDR3aa: CASSLPGTGEHEQYF

abundance: .
d_gene: TRBD1
v_gene: TRBV24-1
j_gene: TRBJ1-5
CDR3nt: TGTGCCACGACAGGGAACAGGGTGTATCAGCCCCAGCATTTT
CDR3aa: CATTGNRVYQPQHF

abundance: .
d_gene: TRBD1
v_gene: TRBV24-1
j_gene: TRBJ2-2
CDR3nt: TGTGCCACCAGTGTGACAGGGGGTACCGGGGAGCTGTTTTTT
CDR3aa: CATSVTGGTGELFF

abundance: many
d_gene: TRBD2
v_gene: TRBV5-1
j_gene: TRBJ2-3
CDR3nt: TGCGCCAGCAGCTTTTACACCGGGACTACCACAGATACGCAGTATTTT
CDR3aa: CASSFYTGTTTDTQYF

abundance: many
d_gene: .
v_gene: TRBV24-1
j_gene: TRBJ2-2
CDR3nt: TGTGCCACCAGTGCGAGGGAGACCGGGGAGCTGTTTTTT
CDR3aa: CATSARETGELFF

abundance: .
d_gene: TRBD1
v_gene: TRBV4-3
j_gene: TRBJ2-3
CDR3nt: TGCGCCAGCAGCGGGGATGGACAGGGGACAGATACGCAGTATTTT
CDR3aa: CASSGDGQGTDTQYF

abundance: .
d_gene: .
v_gene: TRBV6-1
j_gene: TRBJ1-3
CDR3nt: TGTGCCAGCAGTCCTGAGATCTCTGGAAACACCATATATTTT
CDR3aa: CASSPEISGNTIYF

abundance: many
d_gene: .
v_gene: TRBV4-3
j_gene: TRBJ2-7
CDR3nt: TGCGCCAGCAGCCAAGATGTAAACCGGAGAATCTACGAGCAGTACTTC
CDR3aa: CASSQDVNRRIYEQYF

abundance: many
d_gene: .
v_gene: TRBV20-1
j_gene: TRBJ1-2
CDR3nt: TGCAGTGCTAGAGAAGGGATACATGGCTACACCTTC
CDR3aa: CSAREGIHGYTF

abundance: .
d_gene: .
v_gene: TRBV2
j_gene: TRBJ1-5
CDR3nt: TGTGCCAGCAAGCGAGAGTCGGGGGGCAGGAGACCTAATAGCAATCAGCCCCAGCATTTT
CDR3aa: CASKRESGGRRPNSNQPQHF

abundance: many
d_gene: .
v_gene: TRBV24-1
j_gene: TRBJ2-3
CDR3nt: TGTGCCACCAGTGATTTAAGAGGGAACACGCAGTATTTT
CDR3aa: CATSDLRGNTQYF

abundance: .
d_gene: TRBD1
v_gene: TRBV7-2
j_gene: TRBJ1-1
CDR3nt: TGTGCCAGCAGCCCAGGGACAGGGGCCACTGAAGCTTTCTTT
CDR3aa: CASSPGTGATEAFF

abundance: many
d_gene: .
v_gene: TRBV12-3/TRBV12-4
j_gene: TRBJ1-2
CDR3nt: TGTGCCAGCAGCTTACAAAACAGGTTCCGGACCTTC
CDR3aa: CASSLQNRFRTF

abundance: few
d_gene: .
v_gene: TRBV6-6
j_gene: TRBJ1-2
CDR3nt: TGTGCCAGCAGTCACTCGAGTGAACTTTCTAACTATGGCTACACCTTC
CDR3aa: CASSHSSELSNYGYTF

abundance: .
d_gene: TRBD2
v_gene: TRBV7-9
j_gene: TRBJ2-1
CDR3nt: TGTGCCAGCAGCTTAGCGGGCTACAGGGGAAGCGGGAGGGGCAATGAGCAGTTCTTC
CDR3aa: CASSLAGYRGSGRGNEQFF

abundance: .
d_gene: .
v_gene: TRBV5-1
j_gene: TRBJ2-5
CDR3nt: TGCGCCAGCAGCTTGGCCGGGGAGAAAGACACCCAGTACTTC
CDR3aa: CASSLAGEKDTQYF

abundance: .
d_gene: TRBD2
v_gene: TRBV6-5
j_gene: TRBJ2-6
CDR3nt: TGTGCCAGCCGGACTAGCGGGAGGGCCAACGTCCTGACTTTC
CDR3aa: CASRTSGRANVLTF

abundance: many
d_gene: TRBD2
v_gene: TRBV7-2
j_gene: TRBJ2-7
CDR3nt: TGTGCCAGCAGCCCCGGGACTAGCGGGAGTATCGACGAGCAGTACTTC
CDR3aa: CASSPGTSGSIDEQYF

abundance: .
d_gene: .
v_gene: TRBV12-3/TRBV12-4
j_gene: TRBJ2-5
CDR3nt: TGTGCCACCAGGGAAGTAGGGCTGTCCGGGACCCAGTACTTC
CDR3aa: CATREVGLSGTQYF

abundance: many
d_gene: .
v_gene: TRBV19
j_gene: TRBJ2-3
CDR3nt: TGTGCCAGTAGTATATCGGAGGTTCTCCTACATACGCAGTATTTT
CDR3aa: CASSISEVLLHTQYF

abundance: .
d_gene: TRBD1
v_gene: TRBV2
j_gene: TRBJ2-3
CDR3nt: TGTGCCAGCTCACGCGGGACAGGGGGATCTAGCACAGATACGCAGTATTTT
CDR3aa: CASSRGTGGSSTDTQYF

abundance: .
d_gene: TRBD1
v_gene: TRBV5-8
j_gene: TRBJ2-3
CDR3nt: TGTGCCAGCAGCTTGGGACGGGGACAGGGAATCACAGATACGCAGTATTTT
CDR3aa: CASSLGRGQGITDTQYF

abundance: .
d_gene: TRBD2
v_gene: TRBV12-3/TRBV12-4
j_gene: TRBJ2-5
CDR3nt: TGTGCCAGCGGGACTAGCGGGGGCGTCATCATGTCCCAGTACTTC
CDR3aa: CASGTSGGVIMSQYF

abundance: .
d_gene: .
v_gene: TRBV5-6
j_gene: TRBJ2-5
CDR3nt: TGTGCCAGCAGCGCAGTGTTGAGGACCCAGTACTTC
CDR3aa: CASSAVLRTQYF

abundance: .
d_gene: .
v_gene: TRBV5-5
j_gene: TRBJ2-5
CDR3nt: TGTGCCAGCAGCTCGGTAGGGCAGGTCTGGACCCAGTACTTC
CDR3aa: CASSSVGQVWTQYF

abundance: many
d_gene: TRBD1
v_gene: TRBV6-6
j_gene: TRBJ1-6
CDR3nt: TGTGCCAGCAGTCAACAGGGGGCGCGCGGAAGTTCACCCCTCCACTTT
CDR3aa: CASSQQGARGSSPLHF

abundance: many
d_gene: TRBD2
v_gene: TRBV3-1
j_gene: TRBJ2-5
CDR3nt: TGTGCCAGCAGCCTCTGGAGCGGGGGGCTCCAAGAGACCCAGTACTTC
CDR3aa: CASSLWSGGLQETQYF

abundance: many
d_gene: .
v_gene: TRBV7-6
j_gene: TRBJ2-3
CDR3nt: TGTGCCAGCAGCGCAGGTCCCGGGACGGGATCGGGCACAGATACGCAGTATTTT
CDR3aa: CASSAGPGTGSGTDTQYF

abundance: many
d_gene: .
v_gene: TRBV12-3/TRBV12-4
j_gene: TRBJ2-7
CDR3nt: TGTGCCAGCAGTTTTAACCTCGGGCCCTACGAGCAGTACTTC
CDR3aa: CASSFNLGPYEQYF

abundance: few
d_gene: .
v_gene: TRBV6-6
j_gene: TRBJ1-5
CDR3nt: TGTGCCAGCAGTTACTTTTCTGATCAGCCCCAGCATTTT
CDR3aa: CASSYFSDQPQHF

abundance: many
d_gene: TRBD2
v_gene: TRBV5-1
j_gene: TRBJ2-3
CDR3nt: TGCGCCAGCAGCTTTAGCGGGGCGGTAGATACGCAGTATTTT
CDR3aa: CASSFSGAVDTQYF

abundance: many
d_gene: TRBD2
v_gene: TRBV5-1
j_gene: TRBJ2-2
CDR3nt: TGCGCCAGCAGCTTTTGGAGGACTAGCGGGAGTGTCGCGAACACCGGGGAGCTGTTTTTT
CDR3aa: CASSFWRTSGSVANTGELFF

abundance: many
d_gene: .
v_gene: TRBV5-1
j_gene: TRBJ1-5
CDR3nt: TGCGCCAGCAGCACAGTACCGGATCAGCCCCAGCATTTT
CDR3aa: CASSTVPDQPQHF

abundance: many
d_gene: TRBD2
v_gene: TRBV20-1
j_gene: TRBJ2-2
CDR3nt: TGCAGTGCTAGGGACAGCGGACTAGCAGACACCGGGGAGCTGTTTTTT
CDR3aa: CSARDSGLADTGELFF

abundance: .
d_gene: .
v_gene: TRBV24-1
j_gene: TRBJ2-5
CDR3nt: TGTGCCACCAGTGAAACTGGGCAAGAGACCCAGTACTTC
CDR3aa: CATSETGQETQYF

abundance: .
d_gene: TRBD1
v_gene: TRBV20-1
j_gene: TRBJ1-2
CDR3nt: TGCAGTGCTCCCTGGACAGGGGATGATGGCTACACCTTC
CDR3aa: CSAPWTGDDGYTF

abundance: .
d_gene: .
v_gene: TRBV19
j_gene: TRBJ1-1
CDR3nt: TGTGCCAGTAGTCCCCGCTGGTTTGAAGCTTTCTTT
CDR3aa: CASSPRWFEAFF

abundance: few
d_gene: TRBD2
v_gene: TRBV6-1
j_gene: TRBJ2-1
CDR3nt: TGTGCCAGCAGTCCCCGGGGGACTAGCTTTTACAATGAGCAGTTCTTC
CDR3aa: CASSPRGTSFYNEQFF

abundance: many
d_gene: .
v_gene: TRBV4-2
j_gene: TRBJ2-2
CDR3nt: TGTGCCAGCAGCGCCTCTTCGAATACGAACACCGGGGAGCTGTTTTTT
CDR3aa: CASSASSNTNTGELFF

abundance: many
d_gene: .
v_gene: TRBV20-1
j_gene: TRBJ1-3
CDR3nt: TGCAGTGCTTTCCAGGGAAACACCATATATTTT
CDR3aa: CSAFQGNTIYF

abundance: many
d_gene: .
v_gene: TRBV24-1
j_gene: TRBJ2-4
CDR3nt: TGTGCCACCGAGTGCAGGAAACTAGCCAAAAACATTCAGTACTTC
CDR3aa: CATECRKLAKNIQYF

abundance: many
d_gene: .
v_gene: TRBV7-9
j_gene: TRBJ2-1
CDR3nt: TGTGCCAGCAGCCCAAAGAGACGCCTAGGCAATGAGCAGTTCTTC
CDR3aa: CASSPKRRLGNEQFF

abundance: many
d_gene: .
v_gene: TRBV25-1
j_gene: TRBJ1-2
CDR3nt: TGTGCCAGCAGTGAATGGGGGGTAACCCCCTATGGCTACACCTTC
CDR3aa: CASSEWGVTPYGYTF

abundance: .
d_gene: .
v_gene: TRBV10-3
j_gene: TRBJ2-1
CDR3nt: TGTGCCATCAGTGAGACTAGTGTCGGCAATGAGCAGTTCTTC
CDR3aa: CAISETSVGNEQFF

abundance: .
d_gene: .
v_gene: TRBV9
j_gene: TRBJ2-3
CDR3nt: TGTGCCAGCAGCGCTTCGGGAGCAGATACGCAGTATTTT
CDR3aa: CASSASGADTQYF

abundance: .
d_gene: .
v_gene: TRBV19
j_gene: TRBJ1-4
CDR3nt: TGTGCCAGTAGTATCGTGAAGGGCTCAACTAATGAAAAACTGTTTTTT
CDR3aa: CASSIVKGSTNEKLFF

abundance: many
d_gene: TRBD1
v_gene: TRBV20-1
j_gene: TRBJ2-3
CDR3nt: TGCAGTGCCCCTAACAGGGGAACGGGAAGCACAGATACGCAGTATTTT
CDR3aa: CSAPNRGTGSTDTQYF